Sequencing of this TCR beta chain was carried out in a study of T cell responses to AZD1222 COVID-19 vaccine. Some clones are missing from TCRdb's copy, which holds only in-frame ones; the method was immunoSEQ multiplex PCR. Of over 150,000 clones detected, around 90% appear once; the ten largest clones hold more than 9%. The CDR3 has 15 residues. V was trimmed by 2 bases and J by 2 bases, leaving 13 bases between them. Germline lookup yields CDR1 SGDLS and CDR2 YYNGEE. Points from the study as a whole: Just a handful of AZD1222 recipients tested seropositive at baseline. Possibly, clonal diversity was underestimated; donors were largely white British and included more females.

With regard to this clone: No antigen is known for it.

The TCR sequence derives from an adult who received the AZD1222 COVID-19 vaccine. The starting material was peripheral blood, obtained 28 days after the second AZD1222 dose. The J gene is TRBJ2-5, the V gene TRBV9; D is tentatively TRBD1 or TRBD2 (6 bases each). The CDR3 region has the DNA TGTGCCAGCAGCGTTCGCGGGACATCGCAAGAGACCCAGTACTTC. This encodes CASSVRGTSQETQYF.